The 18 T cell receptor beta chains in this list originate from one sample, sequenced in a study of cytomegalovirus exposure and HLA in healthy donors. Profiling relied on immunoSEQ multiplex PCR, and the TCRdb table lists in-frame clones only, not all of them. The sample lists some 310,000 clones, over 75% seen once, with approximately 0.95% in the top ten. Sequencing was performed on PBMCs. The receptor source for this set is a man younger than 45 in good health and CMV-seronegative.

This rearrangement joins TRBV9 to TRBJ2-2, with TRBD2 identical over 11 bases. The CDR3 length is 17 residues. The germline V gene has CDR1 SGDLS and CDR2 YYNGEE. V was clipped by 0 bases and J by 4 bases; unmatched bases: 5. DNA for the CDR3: TGTGCCAGCAGCGTAGGGATAGCGGGGGGGCCCACCGGGGAGCTGTTTTTT. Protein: CASSVGIAGGPTGELFF.

CDR3 sequence: CASSLVVGDSLYNEQFF. The CDR3 DNA is TGTGCCAGCAGCTTAGTAGTTGGGGACAGCCTTTACAATGAGCAGTTCTTC. This chain connects TRBV7-6 to TRBJ2-1; 7 bases fit TRBD1. This CDR3 spans 17 amino acids. The germline gives CDR1 SGHVS, CDR2 FNYEAQ. V lost 1 base, J lost 4 bases, and 10 bases stayed unmatched. Based on the CDR3 plus reference TRBV7-6 and TRBJ2-1, the full variable domain is GAGVSQSPRYKVTKRGQDVALRCDPISGHVSLYWYRQALGQGPEFLTYFNYEAQQDKSGLPNDRFSAERPEGSISTLTIQRTEQRDSAMYRCASSLVVGDSLYNEQFFGPGTRLTVL.

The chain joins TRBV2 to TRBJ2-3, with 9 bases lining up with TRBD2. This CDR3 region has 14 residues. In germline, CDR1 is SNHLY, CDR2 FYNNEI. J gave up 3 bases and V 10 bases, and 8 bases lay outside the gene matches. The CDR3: CATAGLASTDTQYF. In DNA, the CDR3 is TGTGCCACTGCGGGACTAGCATCGACAGATACGCAGTATTTT.

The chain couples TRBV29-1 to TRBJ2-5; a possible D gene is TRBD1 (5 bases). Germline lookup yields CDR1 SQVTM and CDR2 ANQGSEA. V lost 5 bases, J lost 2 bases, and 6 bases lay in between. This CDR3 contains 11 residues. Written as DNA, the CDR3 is TGCAGCGTTTCAGGGCAAGAGACCCAGTACTTC. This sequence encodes CSVSGQETQYF.

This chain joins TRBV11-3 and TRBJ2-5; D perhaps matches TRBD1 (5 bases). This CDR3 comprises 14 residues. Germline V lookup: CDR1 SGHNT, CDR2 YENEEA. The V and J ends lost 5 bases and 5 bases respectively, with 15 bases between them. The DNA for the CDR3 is TGTGCCAGCAGCCTTGGCAGGGCTTCGGAGACCCAGTACTTC. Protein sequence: CASSLGRASETQYF. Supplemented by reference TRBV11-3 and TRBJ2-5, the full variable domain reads EAGVVQSPRYKIIEKKQPVAFWCNPISGHNTLYWYLQNLGQGPELLIRYENEEAVDDSQLPKDRFSAERLKGVDSTLKIQPAELGDSAVYLCASSLGRASETQYFGPGTRLLVL.

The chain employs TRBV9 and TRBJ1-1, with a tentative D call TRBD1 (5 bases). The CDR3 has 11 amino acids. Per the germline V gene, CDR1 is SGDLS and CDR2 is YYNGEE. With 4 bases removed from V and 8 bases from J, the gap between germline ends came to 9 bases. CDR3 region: CASSTGGEAFF. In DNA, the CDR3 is TGTGCCAGCAGCACGGGGGGAGAAGCTTTCTTT.

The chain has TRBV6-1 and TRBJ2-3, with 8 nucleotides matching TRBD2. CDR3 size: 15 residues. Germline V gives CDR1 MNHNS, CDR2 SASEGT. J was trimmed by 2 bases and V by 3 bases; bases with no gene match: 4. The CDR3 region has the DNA TGTGCCAGCAGTGACGAGCGGGGGTACACAGATACGCAGTATTTT. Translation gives CASSDERGYTDTQYF.

The CDR3 DNA reads TGTGCCAGCAGCTTCAATTACGGGTCCATCTCTGGAAACACCATATATTTT. The encoded protein is CASSFNYGSISGNTIYF. The chain recombines TRBV5-6 with TRBJ1-3; D remains ambiguous. Per the germline V gene, CDR1 is SGHDT and CDR2 is YYEEEE. The V and J ends lost 2 bases and 0 bases respectively, with 15 bases between them. The CDR3 is 17 amino acids.

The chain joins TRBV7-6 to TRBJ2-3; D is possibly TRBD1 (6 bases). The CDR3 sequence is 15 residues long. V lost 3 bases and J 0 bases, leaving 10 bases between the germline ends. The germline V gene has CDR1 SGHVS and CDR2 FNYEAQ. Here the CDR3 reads CASSFGTLSTDTQYF. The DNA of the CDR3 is TGTGCCAGCAGCTTCGGGACACTCAGCACAGATACGCAGTATTTT.

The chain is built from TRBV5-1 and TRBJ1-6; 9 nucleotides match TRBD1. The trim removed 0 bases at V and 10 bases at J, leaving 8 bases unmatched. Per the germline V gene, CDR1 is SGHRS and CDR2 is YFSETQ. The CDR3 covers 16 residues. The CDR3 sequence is CASSLDPGQGRSPLHF. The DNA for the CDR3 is TGCGCCAGCAGCTTGGATCCGGGACAGGGACGCTCACCCCTCCACTTT.

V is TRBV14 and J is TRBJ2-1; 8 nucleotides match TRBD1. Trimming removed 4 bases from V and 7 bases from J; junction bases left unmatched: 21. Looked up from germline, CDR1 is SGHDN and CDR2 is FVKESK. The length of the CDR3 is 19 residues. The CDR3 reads CASSPRRFRPGTGWNEQFF. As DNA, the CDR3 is TGTGCCAGCAGCCCCAGGCGGTTTCGTCCCGGGACAGGTTGGAATGAGCAGTTCTTC.

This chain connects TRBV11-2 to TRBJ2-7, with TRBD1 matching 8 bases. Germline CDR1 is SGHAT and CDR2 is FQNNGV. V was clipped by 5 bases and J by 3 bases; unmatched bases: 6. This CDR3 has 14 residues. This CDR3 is CASSETGTGYEQYF. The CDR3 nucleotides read TGTGCCAGCAGCGAAACCGGGACAGGCTACGAGCAGTACTTC.

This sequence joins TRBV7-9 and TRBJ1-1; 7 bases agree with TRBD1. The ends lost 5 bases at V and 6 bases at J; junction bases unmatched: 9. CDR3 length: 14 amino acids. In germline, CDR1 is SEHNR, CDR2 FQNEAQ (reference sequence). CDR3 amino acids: CASSPRGDRAEAFF. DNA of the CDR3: TGTGCCAGCAGCCCTAGAGGAGACAGGGCTGAAGCTTTCTTT.

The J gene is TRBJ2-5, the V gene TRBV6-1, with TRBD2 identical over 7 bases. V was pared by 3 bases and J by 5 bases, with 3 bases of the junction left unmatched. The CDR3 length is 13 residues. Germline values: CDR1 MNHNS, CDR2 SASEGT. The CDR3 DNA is TGTGCCAGCAGTGAGACTAGCTGGGAGACCCAGTACTTC. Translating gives CASSETSWETQYF.

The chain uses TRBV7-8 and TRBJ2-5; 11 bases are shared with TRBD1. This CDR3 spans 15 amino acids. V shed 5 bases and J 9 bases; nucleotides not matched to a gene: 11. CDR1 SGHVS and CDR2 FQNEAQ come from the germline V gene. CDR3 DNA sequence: TGTGCCAGCAGCCCTAGGACAGGGGGCATTGGTCCCCAGTACTTC. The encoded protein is CASSPRTGGIGPQYF.

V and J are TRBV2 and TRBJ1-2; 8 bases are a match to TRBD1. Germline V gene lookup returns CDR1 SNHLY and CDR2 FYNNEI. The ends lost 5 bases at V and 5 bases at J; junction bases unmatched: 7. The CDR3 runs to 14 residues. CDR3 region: CASSRQGNGYGYTF. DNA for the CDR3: TGTGCCAGCAGTAGACAGGGGAATGGGTATGGCTACACCTTC.

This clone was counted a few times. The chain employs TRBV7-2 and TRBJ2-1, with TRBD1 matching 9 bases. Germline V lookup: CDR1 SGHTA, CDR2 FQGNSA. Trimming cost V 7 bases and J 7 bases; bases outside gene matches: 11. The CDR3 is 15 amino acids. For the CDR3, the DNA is TGTGCCAGCATAAACAGGGGGCGCCCGAGGAATGAGCAGTTCTTC. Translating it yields CASINRGRPRNEQFF.

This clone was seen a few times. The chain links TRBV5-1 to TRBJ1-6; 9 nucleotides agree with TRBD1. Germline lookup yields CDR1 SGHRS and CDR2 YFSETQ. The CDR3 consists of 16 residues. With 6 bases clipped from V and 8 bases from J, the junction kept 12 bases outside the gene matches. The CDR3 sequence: CASTRAPGQGDSPLHF. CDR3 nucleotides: TGCGCCAGCACCAGGGCCCCGGGACAGGGCGATTCACCCCTCCACTTT. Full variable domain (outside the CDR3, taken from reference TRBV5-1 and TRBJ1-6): KAGVTQTPRYLIKTRGQQVTLSCSPISGHRSVSWYQQTPGQGLQFLFEYFSETQRNKGNFPGRFSGRQFSNSRSEMNVSTLELGDSALYLCASTRAPGQGDSPLHFGNGTRLTVT.